The entry below gives a single T cell receptor (beta chain) sequence along with its context. MiXCR was run by TCRdb on the reads, yielding one entry per CDR3 protein. The sample lists roughly 100,000 distinct CDR3 sequences; approximately 16% were seen once. The CDR3 is 12 amino acids. Germline loops: CDR1 SGHNT, CDR2 YENEEA. Trimming took 6 bases from V and 5 from J; bases not matched to a gene: 4. The data were taken from a study of T cell repertoires in cytomegalovirus infection. The clonotype originates from a human donor in good health (CMV status not recorded). Some clones in this sample may be carry-over from other donors' samples. The sample taken for sequencing was PBMCs. This chain links TRBV11-3 with TRBJ2-7; 7 bases align to TRBD2. The CDR3 loop is CASRGRGDEQYF. CDR3 bases: TGTGCCAGCAGAGGCCGGGGGGACGAGCAGTACTTC.